The following is a T cell receptor (beta chain) sequence with its context. The entry originates in a study of blood T cell repertoires in COVID-19. About the research overall: The United States, Italy and Spain provided the acute and convalescent COVID-19 samples. Sample material is recorded as cDNA or gDNA derived from T cells, B-cell-depleted T cells, or PBMCs.

Patients at the Seattle site were enrolled during active infection and followed longitudinally. Authors' methods: The authors estimated nucleated cell counts from reference gene primer amplification. The repertoire was sequenced with immunoSEQ multiplex PCR; TCRdb's copy has only in-frame clones and lacks some. That table gives V, J and clone size, and the DNA gave D and trimming. The sample includes about 360,000 clones, 75% to 90% seen only once; the top ten take just over 7%. CDR3 length: 15 residues. V lost 0 bases and J lost 6; bases outside the gene matches: 4. Germline V lookup: CDR1 LGHNA, CDR2 YNFKEQ.

This TCR came from a woman between 55 and 75 years old with COVID-19, enrolled during active disease. The rearrangement links TRBV4-2 to TRBJ2-7; TRBD2 matches 11 bases. What was sequenced was peripheral blood. The CDR3 sequence: CASSQDVAGGLEQYF. The CDR3 region has the DNA TGTGCCAGCAGCCAAGATGTAGCGGGGGGGCTCGAGCAGTACTTC.